This T cell receptor (beta chain) was recovered during a study of cytomegalovirus exposure and HLA in healthy donors. Healthy bone marrow donors made up the cohort. This CDR3 spans 14 amino acids. Germline values: CDR1 SGHNT, CDR2 YYREEE (reference sequence). V shed 1 base, J shed 6 bases, and the junction held 4 bases outside the gene matches. General study points: Analysis performed later found roughly 17,000 TCR beta sequences associated with HLA alleles at 0.05 false discovery rate.

A few counts support this clone. The antigen is undetermined. In the PCR, 60 Vbeta and 13 Jbeta primers were used. Clones were sequenced by immunoSEQ multiplex PCR, and TCRdb holds only the in-frame ones, with some missing. Of fewer than 100,000 clones in the sample, 7.5% to 8.5% were seen once. The clonotype comes from a man aged 50-59 years in good health and CMV-seronegative. The chain uses TRBV5-4 and TRBJ1-2, with 9 bases matching TRBD1. The sample consisted of PBMCs. This CDR3 is CASSLRGQGHGYTF. DNA for the CDR3: TGTGCCAGCAGCTTGCGGGGACAGGGACATGGCTACACCTTC.